These T cell receptor beta chains were read from a single sample in a study of T cell responses to AZD1222 COVID-19 vaccine. Some clones are missing from TCRdb's copy, which holds only in-frame ones; the method was immunoSEQ multiplex PCR. Of some 180,000 clones in the sample, about 89% were seen once. Specimen: peripheral blood, collected 28 days after the second AZD1222 dose. The receptors were gathered from an adult who received the AZD1222 COVID-19 vaccine. Each CDR3 is given with its conserved first and last residue. Fields, in order: V gene, D gene, J gene, clone size, CDR3 length, CDR3 DNA, CDR3 protein. A D gene is named only where the DNA matches it firmly. A clone size is listed for some rows: how often the clone was seen (once, few, many), or a class if it is expanded.

TRBV6-6,TRBD2,TRBJ2-3,NA,15,TGTGCCAGCGCAGCGGGGGGCCCTAGCACAGATACGCAGTATTTT,CASAAGGPSTDTQYF
TRBV3-1/TRBV3-2,TRBD1,TRBJ2-5,once,13,TGTGCCAGCAGCCGGGACAGGGGGGAGACCCAGTACTTC,CASSRDRGETQYF
TRBV27,TRBD1,TRBJ1-1,NA,13,TGTGCCAGCAGTTTGGACAGGGGGAATGAAGCTTTCTTT,CASSLDRGNEAFF
TRBV7-9,NA,TRBJ2-2,NA,17,TGTGCCAGCAGCCCCTTCCCGGGGCGAGGGAGCACCGGGGAGCTGTTTTTT,CASSPFPGRGSTGELFF
TRBV5-1,TRBD1,TRBJ2-5,NA,16,TGCGCCAGCAGCTTGAAGGTTTCAGGGGCAGGGGGGACCCAGTACTTC,CASSLKVSGAGGTQYF
TRBV20-1,NA,TRBJ2-1,NA,14,TGCAGTGCTAGTCGGCTAGCTCCGCACAATGAGCAGTTCTTC,CSASRLAPHNEQFF
TRBV9,NA,TRBJ2-3,NA,15,TGTGCCAGCAGCGTAGCTCCGGGGGGCACAGATACGCAGTATTTT,CASSVAPGGTDTQYF
TRBV3-1/TRBV3-2,TRBD2,TRBJ2-5,NA,15,TGTGCCAGCAGCCAAGCCAGCGGGAGGATTGAGACCCAGTACTTC,CASSQASGRIETQYF
TRBV27,NA,TRBJ1-5,NA,16,TGTGCCAGCAGTTTACATCCCAGGAATAGCAATCAGCCCCAGCATTTT,CASSLHPRNSNQPQHF
TRBV6-6,NA,TRBJ1-2,NA,15,TGTGCCAGCACCTTACAAGGTCCAGGGAGCTATGGCTACACCTTC,CASTLQGPGSYGYTF
TRBV28,NA,TRBJ1-2,NA,16,TGTGCCAGCAGTTTAACTATCCGTGGGGTTTGGTATGGCTACACCTTC,CASSLTIRGVWYGYTF
TRBV5-4,NA,TRBJ2-7,once,11,TGTGCCAGCAGCTTTGGACGCGAGCAGTACTTC,CASSFGREQYF
TRBV30,NA,TRBJ1-5,NA,13,TGTGCCTGGAGTCCCATTGGCAATCAGCCCCAGCATTTT,CAWSPIGNQPQHF
TRBV4-1,NA,TRBJ1-4,NA,15,TGCGCCAGCAGCCCCCATCCCGCAACTAATGAAAAACTGTTTTTT,CASSPHPATNEKLFF
TRBV6-6,TRBD1,TRBJ2-1,NA,15,TGTGCCAGCAGTTCCAGACAGGGGCAGTACAATGAGCAGTTCTTC,CASSSRQGQYNEQFF
TRBV7-6,TRBD2,TRBJ2-1,few,18,TGTGCCAGCAGCTTAGCCCCCCCGACTAGCGGGAGTAACAATGAGCAGTTCTTC,CASSLAPPTSGSNNEQFF
TRBV18,NA,TRBJ1-6,NA,14,TGTGCCAGCTCACCAGAGGTAGTGAATTCACCCCTCCACTTT,CASSPEVVNSPLHF
TRBV7-8,NA,TRBJ1-1,NA,14,TGTGCCAGCAGCTTATTACAGATGAACACTGAAGCTTTCTTT,CASSLLQMNTEAFF
TRBV4-1,NA,TRBJ2-5,NA,15,TGCGCCAGCAGCCAGAGAATAGGCGGGGCGGCGACCCAGTACTTC,CASSQRIGGAATQYF
TRBV5-1,TRBD1,TRBJ2-1,once,13,TGCGCCAGCAGCTCCCCGACAGGGAATGAGCAGTTCTTC,CASSSPTGNEQFF
TRBV4-2,TRBD1,TRBJ2-7,NA,16,TGTGCCAGCAGCCAAGATACGACAGGGGGCAGGTACGAGCAGTACTTC,CASSQDTTGGRYEQYF
TRBV4-1,NA,TRBJ2-7,NA,16,TGCGCCAGCAGCCAAGATCTACCTGGTCGGACGCGCGAGCAGTACTTC,CASSQDLPGRTREQYF
TRBV9,NA,TRBJ1-3,NA,15,TGTGCCAGCAGCGTGGGGGGACAAAGTCGAAACACCATATATTTT,CASSVGGQSRNTIYF
TRBV15,NA,TRBJ2-7,few,15,TGTGCCACCAGCAGAGGCGGGGTAGGGGCCTACGAGCAGTACTTC,CATSRGGVGAYEQYF
TRBV7-2,NA,TRBJ2-5,NA,15,TGTGCCAGCAGCTTATTGGCACTTTTTCAAGAGACCCAGTACTTC,CASSLLALFQETQYF
TRBV7-3,NA,TRBJ2-7,NA,14,TGTGCCAGCAGCCTCCTGGCAGGGAAGGGCGAGCAGTACTTC,CASSLLAGKGEQYF
TRBV19,TRBD2,TRBJ2-1,NA,15,TGTGCCAGTATTTGGACTAGCGGGGGAAACAATGAGCAGTTCTTC,CASIWTSGGNNEQFF
TRBV12-3/TRBV12-4,NA,TRBJ1-5,NA,13,TGTGCCAGCAGTTTACGAAACAATCAGCCCCAGCATTTT,CASSLRNNQPQHF
TRBV6-5,NA,TRBJ2-7,NA,14,TGTGCCAGCAAAACACCGCACGGGCCCTACGAGCAGTACTTC,CASKTPHGPYEQYF
TRBV4-1,TRBD2,TRBJ2-1,NA,18,TGCGCCAGCAGCTCTCAGAGCGGGGGGGCTGGGATACACAATGAGCAGTTCTTC,CASSSQSGGAGIHNEQFF
TRBV11-2,NA,TRBJ2-3,once,15,TGTGCCAGCAGCTTAGACAGGAAGAGCACAGATACGCAGTATTTT,CASSLDRKSTDTQYF
TRBV2,NA,TRBJ2-7,NA,14,TGTGCCAGCAAAAACACGGCTAGCGTACACGAGCAGTACTTC,CASKNTASVHEQYF